The sequence of this TCR beta chain was determined in a study of blood T cell repertoires in COVID-19. Background on the study: The United States, Italy and Spain provided the acute and convalescent COVID-19 samples. PBMCs, B-cell-depleted T cells, or T cells provided the cDNA or gDNA that made up the material.

Seattle's cohort entered during active infection and was followed longitudinally. Original methodology: Reference gene primer amplification yielded estimated nucleated cell counts. This table comes from immunoSEQ multiplex PCR, and its TCRdb copy is limited to in-frame clones, with some not included. Clone size and V and J calls were adopted from that table, with D and trimming inferred from the DNA. Here the sample spans tens of thousands of clones, around 90% being singletons. V gave up 6 bases and J gave up 1 base; unmatched junction bases: 1. The germline V gene has CDR1 MDHEN and CDR2 SYDVKM. There are 13 residues in the CDR3.

The V and J genes are TRBV28 and TRBJ1-1; 8 bases map to TRBD1. The sample was peripheral blood. This sequence was found in a man younger than 35 with COVID-19, enrolled during active disease. Here the CDR3 DNA reads TGTGCCAGCAGGCAGGGGGCGAACACTGAAGCTTTCTTT. This codes for CASRQGANTEAFF.